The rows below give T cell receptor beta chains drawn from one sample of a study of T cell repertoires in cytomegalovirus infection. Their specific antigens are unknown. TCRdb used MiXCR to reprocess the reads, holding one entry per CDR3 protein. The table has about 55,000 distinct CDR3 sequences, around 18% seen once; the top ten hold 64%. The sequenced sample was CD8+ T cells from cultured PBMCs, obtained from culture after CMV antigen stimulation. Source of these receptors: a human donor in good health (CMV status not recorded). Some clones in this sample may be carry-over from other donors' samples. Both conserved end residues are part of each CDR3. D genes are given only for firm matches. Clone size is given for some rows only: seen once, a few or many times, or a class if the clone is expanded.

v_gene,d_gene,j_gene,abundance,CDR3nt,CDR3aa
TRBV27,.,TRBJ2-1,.,TGTGCCAGCAGTTTAAGGTATAGCGATGAGCAGTTCTTC,CASSLRYSDEQFF
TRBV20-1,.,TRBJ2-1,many,TGCAGTGCTTCCGCGAGGGAGTACAATGAGCAGTTCTTC,CSASAREYNEQFF
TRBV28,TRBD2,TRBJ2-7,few,TGTGCCAGCAGCTCTCGACTAGCGGGGGACTACGAGCAGTACTTC,CASSSRLAGDYEQYF
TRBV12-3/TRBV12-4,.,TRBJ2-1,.,TGTGCCAGCAGTTTGGGGGGACCTGCGGATGAGCAGTTCTTC,CASSLGGPADEQFF
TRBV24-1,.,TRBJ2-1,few,TGTGCCACCAGTGAAAGCGGAATTCGACGGGATGAGCAGTTCTTC,CATSESGIRRDEQFF
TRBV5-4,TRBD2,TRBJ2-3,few,TGTGCCAGCAGCTCAGCGGGATGGAGCACAGATACGCAGTATTTT,CASSSAGWSTDTQYF
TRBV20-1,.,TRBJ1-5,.,TGCAGTGCTAGAGATTACCGGCAGGGCAATCAGCCCCAGCATTTT,CSARDYRQGNQPQHF
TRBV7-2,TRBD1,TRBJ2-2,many,TGTGCCAGCAGCTTCAGGGGGTCCCGGGAGCTGTTTTTT,CASSFRGSRELFF
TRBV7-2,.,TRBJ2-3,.,TGTGCCAGCAGCGGGTGGATGGGGGCAGGGAATACGCAGTATTTT,CASSGWMGAGNTQYF
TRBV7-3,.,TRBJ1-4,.,TGTGCCAGCAGCCCCCGGACTGACGAAAAACTGTTTTTT,CASSPRTDEKLFF
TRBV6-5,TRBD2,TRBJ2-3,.,TGTGCCAGCAGCGCACTAGCGGGAGTCAGAGATACGCAGTATTTT,CASSALAGVRDTQYF
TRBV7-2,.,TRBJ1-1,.,TGTGCCAGCAGTAGCTCAGGATCTTTGAACACTGAAGCTTTCTTT,CASSSSGSLNTEAFF
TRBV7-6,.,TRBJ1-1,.,TGTGCCACCGATACAGAGGGGGATTTAACTGAAGCTTTCTTT,CATDTEGDLTEAFF
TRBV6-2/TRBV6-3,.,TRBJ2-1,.,TGTGCCAGCCTCACAAAAACTTACAATGAGCAGTTCTTC,CASLTKTYNEQFF
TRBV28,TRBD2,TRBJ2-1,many,TGTGCCAGCAGTGTCGGGACTAGCGGGAGCGGCAATGAGCAGTTCTTC,CASSVGTSGSGNEQFF
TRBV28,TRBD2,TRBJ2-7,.,TGTGCCAGCAGACTAACTAGCGGGAGTCCCTACGAGCAGTACTTC,CASRLTSGSPYEQYF
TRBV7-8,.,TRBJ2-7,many,TGTGCCAGCAGCTACGGGTCCAAGATGGTCGAGCAGTACTTC,CASSYGSKMVEQYF
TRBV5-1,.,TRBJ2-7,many,TGCGCCAGCAGCTTGAGGTCAGGGTACCACGAGCAGTACTTC,CASSLRSGYHEQYF
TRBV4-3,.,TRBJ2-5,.,TGCGCCAGCAGCCAAGATGGGGAAGATCGAGAGACCCAGTACTTC,CASSQDGEDRETQYF
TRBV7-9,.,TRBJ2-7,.,TGTGCCAGCAGCAACCAGGGGGGAGGTAAAGGGCTTTACGAGCAGTACTTC,CASSNQGGGKGLYEQYF
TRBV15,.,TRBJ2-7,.,TGTGCCACCAGAGAGACACGGACATCCAGCTCCTACGAGCAGTACTTC,CATRETRTSSSYEQYF
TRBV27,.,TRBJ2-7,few,TGTGCCAGCAGCTCCGGGGGTTCATTTCGCGAGCAGTACTTC,CASSSGGSFREQYF
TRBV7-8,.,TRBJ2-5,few,TGTGCCAGCAGCGCCCAAGAGACCCAGTACTTC,CASSAQETQYF
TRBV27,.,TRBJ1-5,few,TGTGCCAGCAGTTTAGCCTCCGCCGGCCACAATCAGCCCCAGCATTTT,CASSLASAGHNQPQHF
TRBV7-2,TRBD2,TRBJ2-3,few,TGTGCCAGCACCGTCTCGGGGTCAGGTAGCGGGGGGCGGGTCGGTACGCAGTATTTT,CASTVSGSGSGGRVGTQYF
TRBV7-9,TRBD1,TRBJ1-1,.,TGTGCCAGCAGCTTGCCCGGGACAGTAGAAGCTTTCTTT,CASSLPGTVEAFF
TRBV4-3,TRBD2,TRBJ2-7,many,TGCGCCAGCAGCCCTTCGACTAGCGGGGCCCACTACGAGCAGTACTTC,CASSPSTSGAHYEQYF
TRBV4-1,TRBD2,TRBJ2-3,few,TGCGCCAGCAGCCAAGTTGAGGGGAGGGGTACAGATACGCAGTATTTT,CASSQVEGRGTDTQYF
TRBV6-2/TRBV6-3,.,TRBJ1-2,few,TGTGCCAGCAGCGAGTTACTTCGGCTTCAGAGGGATAGTGGCTACACCTTC,CASSELLRLQRDSGYTF
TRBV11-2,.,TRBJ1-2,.,TGTGCCAGCAGCTCTTGGGACATAAATGGCTACACCTTC,CASSSWDINGYTF
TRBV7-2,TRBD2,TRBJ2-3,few,TGTGCCAGCAACCTAGCGGGAGGGGGAGATACGCAGTATTTT,CASNLAGGGDTQYF
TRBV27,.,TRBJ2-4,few,TGTGCCAGCAGTTTAGGTGGAGAGCGTATTCAGTACTTT,CASSLGGERIQYF
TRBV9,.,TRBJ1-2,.,TGTGCCAGCAGCGAACCCTTGGGGGGAAGTGGCTACACCTTC,CASSEPLGGSGYTF
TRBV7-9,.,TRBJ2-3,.,TGTGCCAGCAGCTTAATTGTCCCAGATACGCAGTATTTT,CASSLIVPDTQYF
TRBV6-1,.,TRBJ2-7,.,TGTGCCAGCAGTTACGGATACTACGAGCAGTACTTC,CASSYGYYEQYF
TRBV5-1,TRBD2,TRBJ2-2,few,TGCGCCAGCACGTTTCCTAGCGGGGACACCGGGGAGCTGTTTTTT,CASTFPSGDTGELFF
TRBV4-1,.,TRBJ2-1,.,TGCGCCAGCAGGCAGGAGGGGAGCTCCTACAATGAGCAGTTCTTC,CASRQEGSSYNEQFF
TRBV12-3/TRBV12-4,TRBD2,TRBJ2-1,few,TGTGCCAGCCGGCGACTAGCGGACTACAATGAGCAGTTCTTC,CASRRLADYNEQFF
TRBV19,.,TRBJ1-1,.,TGTGCCAGTAGTGGCCGGTTATTGGCCAACACTGAAGCTTTCTTT,CASSGRLLANTEAFF
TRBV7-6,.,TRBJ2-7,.,TGTGCCAGCAGCAAGCGGGTTGCCTACGAGCAGTACTTC,CASSKRVAYEQYF
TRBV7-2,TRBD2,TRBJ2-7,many,TGTGCCAGCAGCTTAGCACGGGAACTAGCGGGACCTTACGAGCAGTACTTC,CASSLARELAGPYEQYF
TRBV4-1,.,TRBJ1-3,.,TGCGCCAGCAGCCAACTAGCAGGGGCGCTTGGAAACACCATATATTTT,CASSQLAGALGNTIYF
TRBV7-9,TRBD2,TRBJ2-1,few,TGTGCCAGCAGCTACCTACCCCCCGGGACTAACAATGAGCAGTTCTTC,CASSYLPPGTNNEQFF
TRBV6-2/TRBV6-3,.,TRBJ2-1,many,TGTGCCAGCAGTTACTCGGGACCGTTGCCTGAGCAGTTCTTC,CASSYSGPLPEQFF
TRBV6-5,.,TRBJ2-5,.,TGTGCCAGCACCGAAAGGAGACGGGAAGAAGAGACCCAGTACTTC,CASTERRREEETQYF
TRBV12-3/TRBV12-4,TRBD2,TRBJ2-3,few,TGTGCCAGCAGTTGGGCTAGCGGGAGCACGGATACGCAGTATTTT,CASSWASGSTDTQYF
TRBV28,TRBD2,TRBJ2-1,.,TGTGCCAGCAGTCTCCTAGCGGGAGGGGGGAATGAGCAGTTCTTC,CASSLLAGGGNEQFF
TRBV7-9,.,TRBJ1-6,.,TGTGCCAGCAGCTTAGGGGGTACTAATTCACCCCTCCACTTT,CASSLGGTNSPLHF
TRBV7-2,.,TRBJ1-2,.,TGTGCCAGCAGCGACAGCCTTAGTCACTATGGCTACACCTTC,CASSDSLSHYGYTF
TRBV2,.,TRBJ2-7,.,TGTGCCAGCAGTGAGGGTAGGGAAGTGTTCGAGCAGTACTTC,CASSEGREVFEQYF
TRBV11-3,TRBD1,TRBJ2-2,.,TGTGCCAGCAGCCCGCGGACAGGGCGGGGCGCCGGGGAGCTGTTTTTT,CASSPRTGRGAGELFF
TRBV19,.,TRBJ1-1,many,TGTGCCAGTAGTCCAACAGGGAACACTGAAGCTTTCTTT,CASSPTGNTEAFF
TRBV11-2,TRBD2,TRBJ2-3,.,TGTGCCAGCAGCTTCGGGCCAGCGGGGGGGACAGATACGCAGTATTTT,CASSFGPAGGTDTQYF
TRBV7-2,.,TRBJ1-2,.,TGTGCCAGCTCCGGGACAAGGGGCTACACCTTC,CASSGTRGYTF
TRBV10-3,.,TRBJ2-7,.,TGTGCCATCAGTGAAGGGCTAGCGCTATACGAGCAGTACTTC,CAISEGLALYEQYF
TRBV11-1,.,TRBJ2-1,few,TGTGCCAGCAGTTCTCGGGACCTTTTTGATGAGCAGTTCTTC,CASSSRDLFDEQFF